The source of this T cell receptor beta chain is a study of radiation and T cells in renal cell carcinoma (dated by TCRdb to 2020 to 2022). Turning to the overall study: Samples came from a clinical trial, in which primary renal cell carcinomas received 15 Gy stereotactic body radiation therapy followed by nephrectomy 4 weeks later. In total, 50 or so samples underwent TCR beta sequencing: 25 or so tumors plus 27 peripheral blood samples. A total of about 4 million unique CDR3 nucleotide sequences, encoding roughly 2.7 million unique CDR3 amino acid sequences, were found across all 55 or so samples. The full study reports these points: Because pretreatment tumor biopsies were not available, the baseline intratumoral presence of clonotypes could not be determined. Because the trial had a single-armed design, the trial could not examine how radiation dose or scheduling affected the TCR repertoire. In blood, the top tumor clonotypes increased from baseline to 2 weeks after radiation and then shrank by 4 weeks, which suggests a temporary expansion of tumor-resident clones. Changes in the blood repertoire were not tracked past 4 weeks after treatment.

Worth noting for this clone: Its cognate antigen has yet to be identified. The record has no base qualities; no much larger clone is one base away.

The immunoSEQ kit was used, according to the manufacturer's recommendations, to generate TCR beta libraries from genomic DNA. To prepare libraries, a first multiplex PCR with proprietary primers was run, followed by a second PCR that added unique barcodes, and a bead cleanup was done after each round. A kit-provided positive control reaction and a negative control reaction were included in every sample batch. The final libraries were assessed on an Agilent 4200 TapeStation D1000 ScreenTape, pooled by volume, and quantified by qPCR. Sequencing was performed on an Illumina NextSeq500 using a MidOutput 150-cycle cartridge, with 156 Read1 cycles, 15 Index1 cycles, and the kit custom primers. The pooled library was loaded at 0.8 to 1 pM, with a 20% PhiX control spiked in. In the source study's methods: Vendor-processed data were analyzed in R, and a clonotype was defined as all T cells sharing the same CDR3 nucleotide sequence. In the clone abundance analyses, frequencies were normalized to the 10,000 most abundant clones in each sample. Public T cell clones, averaging fewer than five per sample, were removed before analysis. Tumor-enriched clonotypes and baseline blood-enriched clonotypes were defined as those with an abundance difference of at least 32-fold between compartments. A beta-binomial differential abundance model was used to identify clonotypes that expanded or contracted between blood time points. Tumor-blood repertoire similarity was measured with the Baroni-Urbani and Buser coefficient, and groups were compared using two-tailed Wilcoxon tests in R. TCRdb took over this immuneACCESS table, retaining in-frame rearrangements with V and J assigned. Such tables are incomplete; in checked studies, under half of the missing clones stem from an unresolved V gene, and the remainder is unexplained. Clonal size and the V and J genes are those of that table, whereas D and trimming came from the DNA. In all, the sample holds 150,000 to 160,000 clones, and roughly 87% of those were seen once. Of the sample, 10% to 15% is held by the ten largest clones.

Read against the paper, the sample's time point label means: blood 2 weeks post-SBRT. In the paper's terms, the treatment or condition label means: 15 Gy SBRT to primary tumor, nephrectomy 4 weeks later. To follow tumor-enriched clonotypes, peripheral blood was collected serially from radiation-treated patients at baseline and again at 2 weeks and 4 weeks after SBRT. All patients had renal cell carcinoma with clear cell pathology. The QIAamp DNA Blood Mini Kit (Qiagen) was used to prepare genomic DNA for TCR sequencing. Only samples passing all quality control checks were included in the analyses. The germline V gene supplies CDR1 ENHRY and CDR2 SYGVKD. The cysteine opens and the phenylalanine closes a CDR3 of 19 amino acids. The read is trimmed to its CDR3 DNA, 57 bases read in frame from base 1. Trimming at the junction amounts to 0 bases on V and 7 bases on J, and the germline ends lie 27 bases apart.

This material consisted of blood, taken from a patient whose treatment included radiotherapy and nephrectomy. The sequence was obtained from a woman aged 45-59 years with renal cell carcinoma. Recombination linked TRBV10-3 to TRBJ1-1; the D gene is perhaps TRBD1, on 5 matching bases. The DNA sequence is given as TGTGCCATCAGTGAGTCGCTTTTTGGTGGGGAACAGGTTACCTTTGAAGCTTTCTTT. This codes for CAISESLFGGEQVTFEAFF.